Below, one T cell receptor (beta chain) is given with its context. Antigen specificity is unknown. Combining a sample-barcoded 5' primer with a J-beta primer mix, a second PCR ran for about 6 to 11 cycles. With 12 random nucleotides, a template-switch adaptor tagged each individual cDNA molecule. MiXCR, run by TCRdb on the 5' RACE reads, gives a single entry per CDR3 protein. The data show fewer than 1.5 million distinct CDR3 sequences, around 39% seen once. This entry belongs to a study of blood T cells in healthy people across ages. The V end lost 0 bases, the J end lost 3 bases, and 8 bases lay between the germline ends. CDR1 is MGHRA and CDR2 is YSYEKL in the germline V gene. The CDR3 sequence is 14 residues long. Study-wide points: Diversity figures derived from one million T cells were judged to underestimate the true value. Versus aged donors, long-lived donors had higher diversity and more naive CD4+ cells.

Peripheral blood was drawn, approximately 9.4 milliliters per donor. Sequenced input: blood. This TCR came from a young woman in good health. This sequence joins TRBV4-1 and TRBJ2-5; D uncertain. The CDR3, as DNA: TGCGCCAGCAGCCAAGATAACCACGAAGAGACCCAGTACTTC. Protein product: CASSQDNHEETQYF.